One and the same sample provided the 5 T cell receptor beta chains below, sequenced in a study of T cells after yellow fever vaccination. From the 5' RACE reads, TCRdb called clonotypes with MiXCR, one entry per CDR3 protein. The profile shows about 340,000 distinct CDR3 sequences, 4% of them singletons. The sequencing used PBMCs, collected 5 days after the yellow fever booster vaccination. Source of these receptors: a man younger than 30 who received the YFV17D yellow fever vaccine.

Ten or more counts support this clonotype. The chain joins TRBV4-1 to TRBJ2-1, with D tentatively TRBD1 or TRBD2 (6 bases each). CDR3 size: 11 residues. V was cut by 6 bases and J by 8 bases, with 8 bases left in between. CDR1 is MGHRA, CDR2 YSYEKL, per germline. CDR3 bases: TGCGCCAGCAGGGGGGGCGATGAGCAGTTCTTC. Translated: CASRGGDEQFF.

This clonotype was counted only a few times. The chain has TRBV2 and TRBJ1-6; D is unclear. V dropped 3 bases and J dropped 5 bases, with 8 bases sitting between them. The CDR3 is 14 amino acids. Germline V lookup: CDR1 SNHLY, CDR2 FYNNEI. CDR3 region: CASSDRVDNSPLHF. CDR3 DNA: TGTGCCAGCAGTGATAGGGTGGATAATTCACCCCTCCACTTT.

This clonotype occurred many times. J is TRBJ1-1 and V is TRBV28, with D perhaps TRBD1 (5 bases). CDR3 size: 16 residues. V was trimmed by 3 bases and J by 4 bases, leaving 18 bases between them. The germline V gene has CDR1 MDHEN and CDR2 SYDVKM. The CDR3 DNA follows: TGTGCCAGCAGTTTTGGGGCGAGGGGCAAGGGCACTGAAGCTTTCTTT. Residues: CASSFGARGKGTEAFF.

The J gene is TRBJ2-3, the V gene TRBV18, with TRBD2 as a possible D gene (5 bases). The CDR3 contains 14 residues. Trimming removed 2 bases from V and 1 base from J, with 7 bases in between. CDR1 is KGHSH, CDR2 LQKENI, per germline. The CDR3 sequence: CASSPVSGTDTQYF. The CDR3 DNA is TGTGCCAGCTCACCAGTTAGCGGCACAGATACGCAGTATTTT.

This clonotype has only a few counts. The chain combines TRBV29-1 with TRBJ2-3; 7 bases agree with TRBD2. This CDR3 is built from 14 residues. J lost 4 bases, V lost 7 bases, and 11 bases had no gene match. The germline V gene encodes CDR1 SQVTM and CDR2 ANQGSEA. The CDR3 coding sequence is TGCAGCGCCGCTAGCGGAGAAACTTCAGATACGCAGTATTTT. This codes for CSAASGETSDTQYF.